One and the same sample provided the 17 T cell receptor beta chains below, sequenced in a study of human T cells and chemical hapten exposure. TCRdb re-derived calls from the RACE reads in MiXCR, one entry per CDR3 protein. This sample has around 120,000 distinct CDR3 sequences; roughly 13% occur once, and the top ten carry 2.8%. Documented time point: pre-sensitization, week 0. The treatment is: therapeutic diphenylcyclopropenone sensitization with weekly scalp DPC. The specimen was whole blood, collected in connection with sensitization to the hapten diphenylcyclopropenone (DPC). The receptors come from a woman aged 18-30 years with alopecia areata. Some clones in this sample may be carry-over from other donors' samples.

V usage is TRBV6-4 and J usage is TRBJ1-4, with no clear D. Germline V lookup: CDR1 MRHNA, CDR2 SNTAGT. Trimming took 6 bases from V and 7 from J, leaving 6 bases between them. CDR3 length equals 11 residues. The CDR3 bases are TGTGCCAGCAGCTATCTTGAAAAACTGTTTTTT. This translates into CASSYLEKLFF.

This clonotype was counted a few times. CDR3 nucleotides: TGTGCCAGCAGCGTAGATGGTAGCTGGGGCCAAGAGACCCAGTACTTC. Amino acid sequence: CASSVDGSWGQETQYF. The chain joins TRBV9 to TRBJ2-5; no reliable D call. Trimming pared 0 bases from V and 1 base from J, leaving 13 bases between. The CDR3 is 16 amino acids. Germline V gene lookup returns CDR1 SGDLS and CDR2 YYNGEE.

This chain uses TRBV6-5 with TRBJ1-2, with D possibly TRBD1 on 6 matching bases. V gave up 2 bases and J gave up 6 bases, with 7 bases separating them. The CDR3 consists of 12 residues. Germline CDR1 is MNHEY and CDR2 is SVGAGI. In DNA, the CDR3 is TGTGCCAGCAGTTACAGGGGGAATGGCTACACCTTC. This encodes CASSYRGNGYTF.

By share, this clonotype ranks as medium-sized. The chain links TRBV7-8 to TRBJ1-2, with no clear D. CDR1 is SGHVS and CDR2 is FQNEAQ in the germline V gene. The CDR3 contains 14 residues. V gave up 6 bases and J gave up 5 bases, with 16 bases separating them. CDR3 region: CASSQGAGVYGYTF. CDR3 in DNA: TGTGCCAGCAGTCAAGGCGCAGGAGTTTATGGCTACACCTTC.

V usage is TRBV20-1 and J usage is TRBJ1-5, with TRBD1 as a possible D gene (5 bases). Germline V gene sequence: CDR1 DFQATT, CDR2 SNEGSKA (reference sequence). The CDR3 contains 17 residues. V lost 6 bases and J lost 1, with 22 bases in between. The CDR3 loop is CSALRSTGRVSNQPQHF. CDR3 DNA: TGCAGTGCACTTAGGTCCACAGGCAGGGTGAGCAATCAGCCCCAGCATTTT.

The sample holds a few counts of this clonotype. The CDR3 here is CASSYESSSYEQYF. The DNA for the CDR3 is TGTGCCAGCAGTTACGAGAGTAGCTCCTACGAGCAGTACTTC. The chain employs TRBV6-2 or TRBV6-3 and TRBJ2-7; D not certain. The CDR3 covers 14 residues. The germline CDR1 and CDR2 sequences are MNHEY and SVGEGT. Trimming removed 2 bases from V and 0 bases from J, with 8 bases in between.

This clonotype was observed a few times. The gene calls are TRBV12-3 or TRBV12-4 and TRBJ2-7; D is unclear. V lost 3 bases to trimming and J lost 0 bases, with 12 bases between them. The CDR3 is 15 residues long. The CDR3 loop reads CASSFMVRSSYEQYF. The DNA for the CDR3 is TGTGCCAGCAGTTTCATGGTTAGAAGCTCCTACGAGCAGTACTTC.

This clonotype is a singleton in its sample. This rearrangement joins TRBV6-2 or TRBV6-3 to TRBJ1-6; D unresolved. This CDR3 contains 16 residues. Trimming removed 5 bases at V and 10 bases at J, with 21 bases between. Germline lookup yields CDR1 MNHEY and CDR2 SVGEGT. The CDR3 DNA sequence: TGTGCCAGCAGTCTTCTACTTGAAATCACGGGATCACCCCTCCACTTT. It codes for CASSLLLEITGSPLHF.

The V call is TRBV11-2, the J call TRBJ2-1; D call uncertain. The length of the CDR3 is 16 residues. Trimming cost V 1 base and J 1 base, with 11 bases left between them. Germline lookup yields CDR1 SGHAT and CDR2 FQNNGV. The CDR3 DNA is TGTGCCAGCAGCTTAGGTTGGGGATCGTCCTACAATGAGCAGTTCTTC. Translating it yields CASSLGWGSSYNEQFF.

This clonotype was detected many times. CDR3 bases: TGTGCCACCTCTGGGAATGAGCAGTTCTTC. Translating it yields CATSGNEQFF. This sequence joins TRBV2 and TRBJ2-1; D is undetermined. V was cut by 10 bases and J by 7 bases, with 8 bases left in between. Germline values: CDR1 SNHLY, CDR2 FYNNEI. The CDR3 totals 10 residues.

This clonotype came up many times. The chain uses TRBV7-8 and TRBJ2-3; D gene unclear. The CDR3 loop spans 15 amino acids. Trimming left V 6 bases short and J 0 bases short, with 13 bases between. The germline V gene encodes CDR1 SGHVS and CDR2 FQNEAQ. The CDR3 spells CASREPGPSTDTQYF. CDR3 coding DNA: TGTGCCAGCAGAGAACCGGGCCCTAGCACAGATACGCAGTATTTT.

The chain uses TRBV27 and TRBJ1-4; D is ambiguous. Per the germline V gene, CDR1 is MNHEY and CDR2 is SMNVEV (reference sequence). CDR3 length: 14 amino acids. V gave up 4 bases and J gave up 7 bases, with 13 bases separating them. The CDR3 here is CASSSLRKVEKLFF. The CDR3 DNA is TGTGCCAGCAGTTCCCTCCGCAAGGTTGAAAAACTGTTTTTT.

This chain uses TRBV6-2 or TRBV6-3 with TRBJ2-1; the match to TRBD2 covers 13 bases. The CDR3 runs to 15 residues. Germline CDR1 is MNHEY and CDR2 is SVGEGT. Trimming cost V 5 bases and J 7 bases; bases outside gene matches: 5. The CDR3 region is CASSNQLAGGNEQFF. In DNA form, the CDR3 reads TGTGCCAGCAGTAACCAACTAGCGGGGGGGAATGAGCAGTTCTTC.

The V and J genes are TRBV6-6 and TRBJ1-6, with 8 bases lining up with TRBD1. The V and J ends lost 5 bases and 14 bases, in that order; junction bases with no gene match: 11. The CDR3 sequence is 14 residues long. CDR1 and CDR2 (germline): MNHNY, SVGAGI (reference sequence). CDR3 protein: CASSTGTGGPSLHF. The CDR3 region has the DNA TGTGCCAGCAGTACCGGGACAGGAGGTCCATCCCTCCACTTT.

This clonotype was observed a handful of times. The chain has TRBV7-9 and TRBJ1-1, with 8 bases identical to TRBD1. The CDR3 spans 15 residues. Germline-derived CDR1 and CDR2 are SEHNR and FQNEAQ (reference sequence). Trimming cost V 5 bases and J 4 bases; bases outside gene matches: 9. CDR3 DNA sequence: TGTGCCAGCAGCCGCGGACAGGGAGGTGGCACTGAAGCTTTCTTT. This encodes CASSRGQGGGTEAFF.

At least ten counts were recorded for this clonotype. The chain has TRBV4-1 and TRBJ2-3; perhaps D is TRBD1 or TRBD2 (6 bases each). The CDR3 totals 17 residues. Germline loops: CDR1 MGHRA, CDR2 YSYEKL. Trimming stripped 4 bases from V and 1 base from J, with 18 bases between. The CDR3 DNA follows: TGCGCCAGCAGCCCCAAGACGGGGGCGCCTGGCACAGATACGCAGTATTTT. Translating it yields CASSPKTGAPGTDTQYF.

The rearrangement joins TRBV7-9 to TRBJ2-7; no definite D call. Trimming removed 5 bases at V and 3 bases at J, with 5 bases between. The CDR3 runs to 11 residues. CDR1 and CDR2 (germline): SEHNR, FQNEAQ (reference sequence). CDR3 protein: CASSPDYEQYF. The CDR3 DNA reads TGTGCCAGCAGCCCCGACTACGAGCAGTACTTC. The variable domain in full, with the rest retrieved from reference TRBV7-9 and TRBJ2-7, is DTGVSQNPRHKITKRGQNVTFRCDPISEHNRLYWYRQTLGQGPEFLTYFQNEAQLEKSRLLSDRFSAERPKGSFSTLEIQRTEQGDSAMYLCASSPDYEQYFGPGTRLTVT.